This T cell receptor beta chain was sequenced during a study of a mutant IDH1 vaccine in newly diagnosed glioma. The wider study: Patients arrived already treated with radiotherapy, temozolomide, or both, most having had both.

As to time point: week 5, during vaccination. A 20-mer mutant IDH1 peptide at 300 ug was injected subcutaneously with topical imiquimod. As regards this clone: Its antigen is not identified.

Trimming took 3 bases from V and 6 from J, leaving 11 bases between them. CDR1 and CDR2 from the germline V gene are PRHDT and FYEKMQ (reference sequence). The CDR3 is made up of 14 amino acids. Assay: immunoSEQ multiplex PCR; the TCRdb copy retains only in-frame clones and omits some. The sample lists 35,000 to 45,000 clones; approximately 93% were seen once. This sequence joins TRBV13 and TRBJ1-4; a possible D gene is TRBD1 (6 bases). The clonotype was recovered from a man aged 45 to 65 with glioma. Sequenced here: PBMCs, sampled from a glioma patient whose treatment included an IDH1 peptide vaccine. CDR3 residues: CASSFGGRDEKLFF. The CDR3 DNA is TGTGCCAGCAGCTTCGGGGGGCGGGATGAAAAACTGTTTTTT. Supplemented by reference TRBV13 and TRBJ1-4, the full variable domain reads AAGVIQSPRHLIKEKRETATLKCYPIPRHDTVYWYQQGPGQDPQFLISFYEKMQSDKGSIPDRFSAQQFSDYHSELNMSSLELGDSALYFCASSFGGRDEKLFFGSGTQLSVL.